These T cell receptor beta chains were read from a single sample in a study of blood T cell repertoires in COVID-19. Only in-frame clones appear in the TCRdb table, and some are missing; sequencing was by immunoSEQ multiplex PCR. The sample yields hundreds of thousands of clones, under 90% seen once. The sample consisted of PBMCs or T cells enriched from blood (not recorded which). The receptors here all came from a woman in her fifties or sixties who had been exposed to COVID-19. Each CDR3 is given with its conserved first and last residue. A D gene is named only where the DNA matches it firmly. Size tells how often a clone was seen (once, few, many) or the class of an expanded clone, and some rows leave it out.

clone_size d_call j_call v_call cdr3_aa cdr3_nt
- - TRBJ1-1 TRBV4-1 CASSQAGIVNTEAFF TGCGCCAGCAGCCAGGCAGGGATCGTAAACACTGAAGCTTTCTTT
- - TRBJ2-5 TRBV4-2 CASSRKPGDQETQYF TGTGCCAGCAGCCGAAAACCGGGTGACCAAGAGACCCAGTACTTC
- - TRBJ1-6 TRBV28 CASSPSKSSYNSPLHF TGTGCCAGCAGCCCCTCGAAGAGCTCCTATAATTCACCCCTCCACTTT
once TRBD1 TRBJ1-2 TRBV14 CASSQGSGQGASCYTF TGTGCCAGCAGCCAGGGGTCGGGACAGGGGGCGAGTTGCTACACCTTC
- - TRBJ2-7 TRBV5-1 CASSSPSRQTPNSYEQYF TGCGCCAGCAGCTCACCCTCTCGACAGACCCCGAACTCCTACGAGCAGTACTTC
- - TRBJ1-4 TRBV28 CASSSGTPNEKLFF TGTGCCAGCAGTTCAGGCACCCCAAATGAAAAACTGTTTTTT
- - TRBJ1-6 TRBV28 CASSFLDSPLHF TGTGCCAGCAGTTTCCTCGATTCACCCCTCCACTTT
- - TRBJ2-3 TRBV2 CASRRQDNTDTQYF TGTGCCAGCAGACGGCAGGACAACACAGACACGCAGTATTTT
- - TRBJ1-3 TRBV7-8 CASSSGDVGNTIYF TGTGCCAGCAGTTCAGGGGACGTGGGAAACACCATATATTTT
- - TRBJ1-3 TRBV21-1 CASSTNRDRVTYGTIYF TGTGCCAGCAGCACAAACCGGGACAGGGTTACGTACGGCACCATATATTTT
- - TRBJ2-2 TRBV6-5 CAGRTGRLATGELFF TGTGCCGGGAGGACAGGGAGACTAGCCACCGGGGAGCTGTTTTTT
- TRBD1 TRBJ1-4 TRBV5-1 CASSFGQGSGTNEKLFF TGCGCCAGCAGCTTCGGACAGGGTTCGGGGACTAATGAAAAACTGTTTTTT
- - TRBJ2-2 TRBV4-2 CASSQEPSVQVAGGELFF TGTGCCAGCAGCCAAGAGCCCAGCGTCCAAGTTGCGGGCGGGGAGCTGTTTTTT
- TRBD1 TRBJ2-1 TRBV28 CASSQPGQGGREQFF TGTGCCAGCAGCCAACCGGGACAGGGGGGTAGGGAGCAGTTCTTC
- TRBD2 TRBJ2-2 TRBV7-8 CASSLLLAGGHSTGELFF TGTGCCAGCAGCTTACTACTAGCGGGGGGCCATTCCACCGGGGAGCTGTTTTTT
- - TRBJ1-4 TRBV19 CASSMSLQGYEKLFF TGTGCCAGTAGTATGAGTCTGCAGGGGTATGAAAAACTGTTTTTT
- TRBD1 TRBJ1-6 TRBV30 CAWRTAGQGLNSPLHF TGTGCCTGGAGAACCGCGGGACAGGGGTTGAATTCACCCCTCCACTTT
- TRBD1 TRBJ2-7 TRBV11-2 CASSVGGQGGEQYF TGTGCCAGCAGCGTGGGGGGACAGGGAGGCGAGCAGTACTTC
once TRBD1 TRBJ1-4 TRBV24-1 CATSDVTGTGGSREKLFF TGTGCCACCAGTGATGTAACCGGGACAGGGGGCTCTCGTGAAAAACTGTTTTTT
- - TRBJ2-7 TRBV5-4 CASSHLGIAEYEQYF TGTGCCAGCAGCCATCTGGGAATAGCGGAGTACGAGCAGTACTTC
- - TRBJ2-6 TRBV28 CASSQGSGANVLTF TGTGCCAGCAGCCAGGGATCTGGGGCCAACGTCCTGACTTTC
- TRBD1 TRBJ1-2 TRBV19 CASRAGGGYGYTF TGTGCCAGTAGGGCAGGGGGAGGCTATGGCTACACCTTC
- - TRBJ1-1 TRBV3-1/TRBV3-2 CASSQELGGEAFF TGTGCCAGCAGCCAAGAATTGGGGGGGGAAGCTTTCTTT
- TRBD1 TRBJ1-1 TRBV7-9 CASSLTGVNTEAFF TGTGCCAGCAGCTTAACAGGGGTAAACACTGAAGCTTTCTTT
once TRBD1 TRBJ1-5 TRBV6-5 CASGQGLGQPQHF TGTGCCAGCGGACAGGGGCTGGGGCAGCCCCAGCATTTT
- TRBD1 TRBJ2-2 TRBV5-1 CASSTGGNTGELFF TGCGCCAGCAGTACAGGGGGGAACACCGGGGAGCTGTTTTTT
- - TRBJ2-2 TRBV4-1 CASSQTLARFTGELFF TGCGCCAGCAGCCAGACCCTAGCTCGGTTCACCGGGGAGCTGTTTTTT
- TRBD1 TRBJ2-7 TRBV15 CATSRSRTGSPSYEQYF TGTGCCACCAGCAGATCACGGACAGGGTCCCCCTCCTACGAGCAGTACTTC
- - TRBJ1-4 TRBV7-9 CASSLRARTAEKLFF TGTGCCAGCAGCTTAAGAGCGAGGACAGCTGAAAAACTGTTTTTT
- TRBD2 TRBJ2-1 TRBV29-1 CSGEVRGGVPRFF TGCAGCGGGGAAGTTCGCGGGGGGGTCCCGCGGTTCTTC
- TRBD1 TRBJ2-2 TRBV19 CASSDQGWGQGSPGELFF TGTGCCAGTAGTGATCAAGGGTGGGGACAGGGGTCCCCCGGGGAGCTGTTTTTT
once - TRBJ1-2 TRBV6-5 CASSWEGAVGYTF TGTGCCAGCAGTTGGGAGGGAGCGGTTGGCTACACCTTC
- TRBD2 TRBJ2-3 TRBV4-1 CASSQDELAGGQDTQYF TGCGCCAGCAGCCAAGACGAGCTAGCGGGGGGGCAAGATACGCAGTATTTT
- - TRBJ1-2 TRBV6-5 CASSHRSPNYGYTF TGTGCCAGCAGCCACAGGAGCCCTAACTATGGCTACACCTTC
- TRBD1 TRBJ1-2 TRBV28 CASSTPSGQNYGYTF TGTGCCAGCAGTACACCTTCGGGACAGAACTATGGCTACACCTTC
- TRBD1 TRBJ2-7 TRBV5-6 CASGFRDRVYEQYF TGTGCCAGCGGATTCCGGGACAGAGTCTACGAGCAGTACTTC
once TRBD2 TRBJ2-5 TRBV5-1 CASSQTDSGGETQYF TGCGCCAGCAGCCAAACGGACAGCGGGGGGGAGACCCAGTACTTC
- TRBD2 TRBJ2-5 TRBV3-1/TRBV3-2 CASSQGTSGRQETQYF TGTGCCAGCAGCCAAGGGACTAGCGGGCGACAAGAGACCCAGTACTTC
- - TRBJ1-6 TRBV6-1 CASSERLLSGTYNSPLHF TGTGCCAGCAGTGAAAGGCTCTTGAGCGGAACCTATAATTCACCCCTCCACTTT
- - TRBJ2-5 TRBV15 CATSRDWTKKETQYF TGTGCCACCAGCAGAGACTGGACTAAGAAAGAGACCCAGTACTTC
- - TRBJ2-5 TRBV3-1/TRBV3-2 CASSQSGRETQYF TGTGCCAGCAGCCAAAGCGGGCGCGAGACCCAGTACTTC
few - TRBJ2-5 TRBV6-4 CASSMAGGVGETQYF TGTGCCAGCAGCATGGCCGGAGGGGTAGGCGAGACCCAGTACTTC
- TRBD1 TRBJ1-2 TRBV6-1 CASSEPTGGLSYTF TGTGCCAGCAGTGAACCGACAGGGGGCCTCAGCTACACCTTC
- - TRBJ1-6 TRBV4-1 CASSPTSNSPLHF TGCGCCAGCAGCCCCACTAGTAATTCACCCCTCCACTTT
- - TRBJ1-2 TRBV18 CASQPPDRYYGYTF TGTGCCAGCCAACCCCCGGACAGATACTATGGCTACACCTTC
- TRBD1 TRBJ1-2 TRBV2 CASFFGQGIGYTF TGTGCCAGCTTCTTTGGACAGGGGATCGGCTACACCTTC